This T cell receptor beta chain was found in a study of cytomegalovirus exposure and HLA in healthy donors. The PCR used 60 Vbeta and 13 Jbeta primers. Using immunoSEQ multiplex PCR, the repertoire was profiled, and TCRdb retains in-frame clones only, with some absent. The sample lists 150,000 to 200,000 clones; 77% were seen once. Losses at the gene ends were 2 bases for V and 4 bases for J; bases not matched to a gene: 8. Germline CDR1 reads KGHSH; CDR2 reads LQKENI. This CDR3 has 16 amino acids. The sample comprised PBMCs. The source of this sequence is a woman between 35 and 50 years old in good health and CMV-seropositive. The chain joins TRBV18 to TRBJ2-7; 10 nucleotides line up with TRBD1. CDR3 protein: CASSPSGTGAGYEQYF. In DNA, the CDR3 is TGTGCCAGCTCACCATCCGGGACAGGGGCTGGGTACGAGCAGTACTTC.